This TCR beta chain was sequenced during a study of cytomegalovirus exposure and HLA in healthy donors (TCRdb year 2017). In the study overall: An earlier analysis of around 600 of the donors reported 250 to 300 Gb of sequence data and 100 million to 130 million unique TCR beta sequences from around 200 million T cells. In an earlier analysis of roughly 580 of the donors, high-throughput TCR beta sequencing was used to judge whether each TCR beta V gene segment behaved as functional or pseudogenic. The T cell repertoires of some 700 subjects were profiled by immunosequencing and related to cytomegalovirus serostatus. On average, 235,054 unique TCR beta nucleotide sequences were sequenced per donor among about 400 genotyped donors of the cohort, with 15% to 20% of those sequences being non-productive. The aim of the study was to test whether cataloging public T cell receptors could identify signatures of past pathogen exposure. Of the 300 to 500 genotyped donors, roughly 76% were placed in the genetic ancestry cluster associated with self-reported Caucasian donors. Donor age, sex, ethnicity and CMV serostatus were compiled together with the repertoire data. HLA typing included class I and class II loci at four-digit resolution. An early release covering 550 to 700 HLA-typed donors comprised about 300 gigabases of sequencing data and 65 million to 100 million unique TCR sequences. To predict cytomegalovirus infection status, the study combined high-throughput TCR immunosequencing, statistical association of individual TCRs with disease status, and machine learning. Besides the first cohort of more than 650 subjects, a separate validation cohort made up of roughly 120 different subjects was used. Every repertoire in the discovery cohort had been generated on one and the same sequencing platform. The number of donors typed differed by locus, with about 629-630 for A, B, C, DRB1 and DQB1, roughly 520 for DQA1, 600 to 610 for DPA1, and under 490 for DPB1. Roughly five DR-DQ haplotypes were handled as single units for association and clustering, since linkage in the cohort was strong. In the later analysis, no new phenotypic data were used to find candidate immune exposures; instead, reliance was placed on TCR beta sequences and their occurrence across donors. A later genetic analysis took genome-wide SNP genotypes for about 65% of the roughly 670 donors and used that subset as a discovery cohort. A later analysis re-examined previously published TCR beta repertoires from more than 600 donors and added high-resolution HLA genotyping to investigate patterns of TCR occurrence. General study outcomes and caveats: Because counts were too low, approximately 18 rarely observed V segments, including chromosome 9 orphons, were excluded from the earlier analysis of a few hundred of the donors. Cytomegalovirus status was reported to be diagnosed by the classifier with high specificity and sensitivity in both the original and validation cohorts. In a later genetic analysis, a missense DCLRE1C variant was associated with V-gene and J-gene trimming of TCR beta chains, and the association was replicated in an independent cohort. A later genetic analysis reported fewer N-insertions in productive TCRs among donors in an Asian-associated ancestry cluster than the roughly 700-donor mean. Most TCR sequences were observed very rarely across donors, whereas some public TCRs were present in many individuals. HLA typing was unavailable for some donors at each locus, so association tests used only the typed subset. Three of the identified cytomegalovirus-associated TCR beta chains were confirmed in vitro to be specific for cytomegalovirus antigens. The cohort was sequenced for TCR beta chains only, and without alpha or paired-chain data the features that could be detected were limited. Immune exposure information for the cohort was limited to CMV serostatus. A further reported finding was that TCR beta sequences accurately predicted the HLA-A and HLA-B alleles for most subjects in the first cohort. Because the 87-base-pair reads could not distinguish some IMGT-functional V segments, including TRBV6-2 and TRBV6-3, those segments were excluded. The study gave a list of under 200 TCR beta chains associated with cytomegalovirus. Most CMV-associated TCR beta chains appeared to be HLA-restricted in a later analysis, and the HLA associations seemed to be driven largely by CMV exposure. A later analysis associated about 18,000 TCR beta sequences with specific HLA alleles at a false discovery rate of 0.05. Linkage disequilibrium might explain the correlated functional status among segregating V segments, but an unknown experimental factor could not be excluded. Several of the top co-occurrence clusters appeared to be linked to parvovirus B19, influenza, CMV and Epstein-Barr virus, according to a later analysis. A cluster of highly shared sequence variants was judged likely to represent a technical artifact of the sequencing pipeline. In a later analysis, TCR association rates were found to vary across HLA loci, with the most associated TCRs seen for DRB1 alleles and the fewest for HLA-C alleles. Presence/absence analyses assumed roughly uniform sequencing depth across donors, an assumption that may not hold. In an earlier analysis of 587 of the donors, most TCR beta V segments appeared in productive rearrangements about 90% or about 30% of the time, broadly matching IMGT annotations. The authors suggested that the approach could potentially be extended to other disease states and immunological phenotypes. A later analysis found that HLA-associated TCR beta chains were more clonally expanded and had lower generation probabilities than equally common non-associated chains. Strong co-occurrence of HLA alleles, especially DR and DQ, made assigning TCR associations to individual alleles difficult.

Comment on this clone: Its binding antigen is unknown. Base qualities are missing; no much larger clone stands one base away.

The library relied on the immunoSEQ multiplex PCR assay. For the multiplex PCR, a mixture combining 60 forward primers for TCR Vbeta segments and 13 reverse primers for TCR Jbeta segments was used. A multiplex PCR assay on genomic DNA amplified the CDR3 region of rearranged TCR beta genes. The amplified TCR beta libraries were sequenced on the Illumina HiSeq System as 87-base-pair reads. As for the original processing: A later analysis tallied roughly 76 million unique TCR beta chains across the 660 or so repertoires, and about 12 million of those chains were shared by two or more donors. To remove PCR and sequencing errors, raw reads were error-corrected and collapsed into unique sequences using a nearest-neighbor algorithm that merged closely related sequences. To assign V, D and J gene segments, CDR3 sequences were aligned to IMGT reference sequences. For a sequence to be retained, a match of at least six nucleotides to both a V gene segment and a J gene segment was required. Rearrangements were classified as productive when the CDR3 lacked stop codons and remained in frame with V and J, and all other rearrangements were classified as non-productive. CDR3 was defined by IMGT convention, running from the second conserved V-encoded cysteine to the conserved J-encoded phenylalanine. The earlier analysis of some 540 of the donors excluded any sequence lacking an unambiguous match to a single V gene segment. An earlier analysis of fewer than 750 of the donors classified V segments as functional when productive rearrangements were above 56.7% and as segregating when the standard deviation between donors was above 5%. A statistical classification framework was built to diagnose cytomegalovirus status from the catalog of TCR beta chain sequences. In a later analysis, TCR nucleotide sequences were compared against IMGT/GENE-DB human TR gene sequences so that V and J genes could be assigned. Using the TCRdist pipeline, a later analysis assigned CDR3 sequences along with most-parsimonious VDJ recombination scenarios. A later analysis defined each TCR beta chain by its CDR3 amino acid sequence plus V-gene family, and excluded reads lacking a unique V-gene family. To address suspected cross-contamination and a sequencing artifact, a later analysis removed 592 highly shared, low-generation-probability nucleotide sequences. A later analysis calculated a clonal expansion index for each public chain from normalized within-repertoire ranks of inferred template counts. Generation probabilities in a later analysis came from a VDJ recombination model fitted to out-of-frame rearrangements, and those results were checked against IGoR. Hypergeometric tests were used in a later analysis to score TCR-TCR, TCR-HLA and TCR-CMV co-occurrence, with a repertoire-size bias correction applied to the TCR pairs. False discovery rates were estimated in a later analysis by permuting HLA or CMV assignments 20 times. A later analysis grouped co-occurring TCRs with DBSCAN, adding TCRdist sequence similarity when clustering within HLA-allele-positive subsets. Repertoires with fewer than 30,000 or more than 120,000 public chains, plus five repertoires with anomalous nucleotide sharing, were excluded from co-occurrence clustering. TCRdb's version of the immuneACCESS table is confined to in-frame rearrangements and falls short of the full clone set. An unresolved V gene accounts for under half of the shortfall where checked; the remainder is of unknown origin. V and J calls and clone size are given by that table; D and trimming were obtained from the DNA. The sample table records about 200,000 clones; roughly 84% of these occur just once. The biggest ten clones account for 1.1% to 1.5% of the sample.

The cohort consisted of 650 to 850 healthy bone marrow donors. Cohort members were all nominally healthy when sampled, although unrecorded immune exposures were likely present. The donor tested CMV seronegative, placing the donor among the 350 to 400 seronegative members of the cohort. A peripheral blood sample was collected from each donor, and TCR beta sequencing was performed on peripheral blood mononuclear cells. The Qiagen DNeasy Blood Extraction Kit was used to extract genomic DNA from the blood cell samples. The germline V gene specifies MRHNA as CDR1 and SNTAGT as CDR2. The CDR3 covers 16 residues, taking in both the cysteine and the phenylalanine. Only the CDR3 DNA is retained, 48 bases long and in frame from the first base. V loses 5 bases of germline sequence and J loses 0 bases, and the interval between the two ends is 14 bases.

Sequenced sample: PBMCs. The V and J genes are TRBV6-4 and TRBJ2-1, and possibly TRBD2, on 5 matching bases. The source is a girl aged 5-17 years in good health and CMV-seronegative. The DNA reads as follows: TGTGCCAGCAGTCCCTTGGAGGCGAGCTCCTACAATGAGCAGTTCTTC. Its protein product is CASSPLEASSYNEQFF.